The 29 T cell receptor beta chains listed next were all sequenced from one sample in a study of T cell responses to AZD1222 COVID-19 vaccine. Method: immunoSEQ multiplex PCR; TCRdb's copy keeps in-frame clones and lacks some. The top ten hold over 0.8% of the sample, which has 150,000 to 200,000 clones, 85% to 95% seen once. Specimen: peripheral blood, collected on day 0 of AZD1222 vaccination. The receptors were gathered from an adult in good health.

The J gene is TRBJ1-5, the V gene TRBV7-9; a weak D match, TRBD1 (5 bases). CDR1 is SEHNR and CDR2 is FQNEAQ in the germline V gene (reference sequence). The CDR3 totals 14 residues. With 4 bases removed from V and 7 bases from J, the gap between germline ends came to 14 bases. The CDR3 region is CASSSVDSSQPQHF. In nucleotides, the CDR3 is TGTGCCAGCAGCTCGGTAGACAGTTCCCAGCCCCAGCATTTT.

The chain links TRBV5-1 to TRBJ2-1, with D perhaps matching TRBD2 (7 bases). Germline CDR1 and CDR2: SGHRS and YFSETQ. The CDR3 is 15 amino acids. V was pared by 4 bases and J by 2 bases, with 13 bases between. The CDR3 nucleotides are TGCGCCAGCAGCCTCGGGGGGCCTACCTACAATGAGCAGTTCTTC. It is translated as CASSLGGPTYNEQFF.

The chain employs TRBV2 and TRBJ1-1, with D unclear. CDR1 is SNHLY, CDR2 FYNNEI, per germline. Trimming took 2 bases from V and 10 from J, leaving 26 bases between them. The CDR3 has 17 residues. The CDR3, as DNA: TGTGCCAGCAGTGAAATAGGCCTGGTGTCGGGGAGCCTCGGAGCTTTCTTT. Translation: CASSEIGLVSGSLGAFF.

This chain joins TRBV9 and TRBJ2-1; the match to TRBD2 covers 13 bases. Germline loops: CDR1 SGDLS, CDR2 YYNGEE. This CDR3 has 15 amino acids. Trimming removed 5 bases from V and 9 bases from J; junction bases left unmatched: 8. CDR3 region: CASSSGLAGLGEQFF. As DNA, the CDR3 is TGTGCCAGCAGTTCGGGACTAGCGGGGTTAGGTGAGCAGTTCTTC.

The chain combines TRBV2 with TRBJ1-2; TRBD1 matches 8 bases. There are 15 residues in the CDR3. Germline CDR1 is SNHLY and CDR2 is FYNNEI. Unmatched junction bases numbered 8, after V lost 5 bases and J lost 3 bases. The chain's CDR3 is CASSSPGQGDYGYTF. The CDR3 DNA reads as TGTGCCAGCAGTTCACCCGGACAGGGTGACTATGGCTACACCTTC. Combining the CDR3 with reference TRBV2 and TRBJ1-2 gives the whole variable domain EPEVTQTPSHQVTQMGQEVILRCVPISNHLYFYWYRQILGQKVEFLVSFYNNEISEKSEIFDDQFSVERPDGSNFTLKIRSTKLEDSAMYFCASSSPGQGDYGYTFGSGTRLTVV.

The genes are TRBV5-1 and TRBJ2-1; D could derive from TRBD1 or TRBD2 (5 bases each). CDR1 is SGHRS, CDR2 YFSETQ, per germline. The CDR3 is made up of 13 amino acids. Deletions cut 5 bases from V and 8 bases from J, with 14 bases between. CDR3 coding DNA: TGCGCCAGCAGGGATTATCGGGGCGATGAGCAGTTCTTC. As protein: CASRDYRGDEQFF.

V and J are TRBV5-4 and TRBJ1-1; possibly TRBD1 for D (6 bases). The CDR3 totals 13 residues. Trimming removed 4 bases at V and 13 bases at J, with 20 bases between. From germline, CDR1 is SGHNT and CDR2 YYREEE (reference sequence). As DNA, the CDR3 is TGTGCCAGCAGCCCGGGAACGACAGGACGGGGTTTCTTT. Its translation is CASSPGTTGRGFF.

The gene calls are TRBV4-1 and TRBJ1-2; 7 nucleotides line up with TRBD1. This CDR3 is built from 16 residues. The junction had 9 bases not matched to a gene; V was cut back by 0 bases and J by 5 bases. Germline V gene data show CDR1 as MGHRA and CDR2 as YSYEKL. This chain's CDR3 is CASSQDGTGVLYGYTF. CDR3 bases: TGCGCCAGCAGCCAAGATGGCACAGGGGTATTATATGGCTACACCTTC.

In DNA, the CDR3 is TGTGCCAGCAGTGACCGCTTAGCTTATAATTCACCCCTCCACTTT. The encoded protein is CASSDRLAYNSPLHF. The rearrangement links TRBV2 to TRBJ1-6; D uncertain. The CDR3 covers 15 residues. Trimming shortened V by 3 bases and J by 4 bases, and 10 bases separated the two germline ends. The germline CDR1 and CDR2 sequences are SNHLY and FYNNEI.

CDR3 coding DNA: TGTGCCAGCAGCTTTAGGTCGGCGGACCAACTGTTTTTT. Translation: CASSFRSADQLFF. The V gene is TRBV7-9, the J gene TRBJ1-4, with no clear D. The CDR3 runs to 13 residues. CDR1 SEHNR and CDR2 FQNEAQ come from the germline V gene (reference sequence). V shed 3 bases and J shed 12 bases, with 14 bases lying between them. Full variable domain (rest looked up from reference TRBV7-9 and TRBJ1-4): DTGVSQNPRHKITKRGQNVTFRCDPISEHNRLYWYRQTLGQGPEFLTYFQNEAQLEKSRLLSDRFSAERPKGSFSTLEIQRTEQGDSAMYLCASSFRSADQLFFGSGTQLSVL.

This chain joins TRBV27 and TRBJ2-7; D ambiguous. Germline V gene data show CDR1 as MNHEY and CDR2 as SMNVEV (reference sequence). Deletions cut 3 bases from V and 3 bases from J, with 9 bases between. The CDR3 is 13 amino acids. The chain's CDR3 is CASSLGPFYEQYF. The CDR3 nucleotides read TGTGCCAGCAGTTTGGGTCCCTTCTACGAGCAGTACTTC.

The gene calls are TRBV19 and TRBJ1-5; D call uncertain. There are 13 residues in the CDR3. Germline V lookup: CDR1 LNHDA, CDR2 SQIVND (reference sequence). V gave up 1 base and J gave up 3 bases, with 4 bases separating them. The CDR3 here is CASSIALNQPQHF. The CDR3 bases are TGTGCCAGTAGTATAGCCCTCAATCAGCCCCAGCATTTT.

The chain is built from TRBV25-1 and TRBJ1-6, with D maybe TRBD1 (6 bases). Germline V CDR1 and CDR2: MGHDK, SYGVNS. Trimming cost V 2 bases and J 9 bases, with 14 bases left between them. This CDR3 is 15 amino acids long. As DNA, the CDR3 is TGTGCCAGCAGTGAAACAGGGTATGGCTCTTCACCCCTCCACTTT. Protein product: CASSETGYGSSPLHF.

Points on this clone: The same CDR3 is also encoded by other DNA sequences in this sample. This sequence joins TRBV6-5 and TRBJ1-3; D is uncertain. CDR1 is MNHEY, CDR2 SVGAGI, per germline. The CDR3 sequence is 12 residues long. The V end lost 8 bases, the J end lost 0 bases, and 5 bases lay between the germline ends. The CDR3 loop reads CASGSSGNTIYF. The CDR3, as DNA: TGTGCCAGCGGAAGCTCTGGAAACACCATATATTTT.

V is TRBV23-1 and J is TRBJ1-5; D may be TRBD1 (5 bases). TRBV23-1 is placed among ORFs of uncertain function. V lost 4 bases to trimming and J lost 2 bases, with 15 bases between them. The CDR3 has 16 amino acids. The CDR3 protein is CASSLVGTYGNQPQHF. The CDR3 DNA follows: TGCGCCAGCAGTCTCGTGGGGACGTACGGCAATCAGCCCCAGCATTTT.

The V and J genes are TRBV27 and TRBJ1-2; tentatively, D is TRBD1 (5 bases). From germline, CDR1 is MNHEY and CDR2 SMNVEV (reference sequence). The CDR3 is made up of 17 amino acids. Trimming stripped 2 bases from V and 4 bases from J, with 20 bases between. CDR3 nucleotide sequence: TGTGCCAGCAGTTTACGGTCGGGGGGGACCCTTGGCTATGGCTACACCTTC. The encoded protein is CASSLRSGGTLGYGYTF.

The chain joins TRBV7-9 to TRBJ2-1, with D perhaps matching TRBD1 or TRBD2 (6 bases each). The CDR3 is made up of 14 amino acids. The V end was cut by 7 bases, the J end by 7 bases, with 17 bases between. Germline lookup yields CDR1 SEHNR and CDR2 FQNEAQ (reference sequence). The DNA of the CDR3 is TGTGCCAGCATCGAGTATACAGGGAGGAATGAGCAGTTCTTC. Its protein product is CASIEYTGRNEQFF.

The genes are TRBV2 and TRBJ2-3; D gene uncertain. Trimming stripped 2 bases from V and 0 bases from J, with 6 bases between. The CDR3 extends over 14 amino acids. From germline, CDR1 is SNHLY and CDR2 FYNNEI. In DNA, the CDR3 is TGTGCCAGCAGTGAATTTGGGAGCACAGATACGCAGTATTTT. Translated, it gives CASSEFGSTDTQYF. Looking up the rest from reference TRBV2 and TRBJ2-3 gives the full variable domain: EPEVTQTPSHQVTQMGQEVILRCVPISNHLYFYWYRQILGQKVEFLVSFYNNEISEKSEIFDDQFSVERPDGSNFTLKIRSTKLEDSAMYFCASSEFGSTDTQYFGPGTRLTVL.

The J gene is TRBJ1-2, the V gene TRBV3-1 (or the pseudogene TRBV3-2); 8 nucleotides agree with TRBD1. Germline V lookup: CDR1 LGHDT, CDR2 YNNKEL (reference sequence). The CDR3 spans 13 residues. V was pared by 4 bases and J by 3 bases, with 1 base of the junction left unmatched. The CDR3 region is CASSPTGDYGYTF. The CDR3, as DNA: TGTGCCAGCAGCCCGACAGGGGACTATGGCTACACCTTC.

J is TRBJ1-2 and V is TRBV2; TRBD1 aligns across 8 bases. CDR3 length: 14 amino acids. Germline CDR1 reads SNHLY; CDR2 reads FYNNEI. J was trimmed by 8 bases and V by 3 bases; bases with no gene match: 8. The CDR3, as DNA: TGTGCCAGCAGTGACACTCAGGGGGCTTGGGGCTACACCTTC. It translates to CASSDTQGAWGYTF.

The rearrangement joins TRBV30 to TRBJ2-2; D is tentatively TRBD1 or TRBD2 (5 bases each). The CDR3 length is 15 residues. Germline V gene sequence: CDR1 GTSNPN, CDR2 SVGIG (reference sequence). Trimming pared 4 bases from V and 2 bases from J, leaving 14 bases between. The CDR3 sequence is CAWTPGPYNTGELFF. Written as DNA, the CDR3 is TGTGCCTGGACACCGGGACCGTATAACACCGGGGAGCTGTTTTTT.

This rearrangement joins TRBV6-5 to TRBJ2-2; no clear D. This CDR3 is 15 amino acids long. The V gene's germline CDR1 is MNHEY and CDR2 SVGAGI. V was shortened by 10 bases and J by 0 bases, with 15 bases between the two germline ends. The CDR3 nucleotides are TGTGCCACCTCGGTAGATCCGCCGAACACCGGGGAGCTGTTTTTT. Translation: CATSVDPPNTGELFF.

This chain uses TRBV15 with TRBJ2-2; 7 nucleotides align to TRBD2. CDR1 is LNHNV and CDR2 is YYDKDF in the germline V gene (reference sequence). This CDR3 spans 16 amino acids. V lost 5 bases to trimming and J lost 5 bases; unmatched junction nucleotides: 11. In nucleotides, the CDR3 is TGTGCCACCAGCGACCCGCGGGGGTGGGGGACCGGGGAGCTGTTTTTT. This sequence encodes CATSDPRGWGTGELFF.

The chain recombines TRBV2 with TRBJ1-2; D perhaps matches TRBD1 (5 bases). The CDR3 is 12 residues long. Trimming removed 4 bases at V and 4 bases at J, with 7 bases between. Germline CDR1 is SNHLY and CDR2 is FYNNEI. CDR3: CASSVQGYGYTF. DNA of the CDR3: TGTGCCAGCAGTGTCCAGGGCTATGGCTACACCTTC.

This clone was counted a single time. The V and J genes are TRBV5-4 and TRBJ1-6; 8 positions agree with TRBD1. The CDR3 runs to 15 residues. V was pared by 0 bases and J by 7 bases, with 3 bases of the junction left unmatched. CDR1 is SGHNT and CDR2 is YYREEE in the germline V gene (reference sequence). CDR3: CASSLGTGRNSPLHF. The CDR3 bases are TGTGCCAGCAGCTTGGGGACAGGGAGAAATTCACCCCTCCACTTT.

CDR3 residues: CASSSGTGNSPLHF. The CDR3 DNA is TGCGCCAGCAGCTCCGGGACAGGGAATTCACCCCTCCACTTT. The chain carries TRBV4-1 and TRBJ1-6; 9 nucleotides agree with TRBD1. The CDR3 has 14 amino acids. CDR1 and CDR2 from the germline V gene are MGHRA and YSYEKL. V dropped 5 bases and J dropped 7; count of bases not matched to a gene: 3.

This chain joins TRBV24-1 and TRBJ2-7; 7 bases fit TRBD1. The CDR3 runs to 14 residues. The J segment lost 7 bases and the V segment lost 4 bases, leaving 9 bases of the junction unmatched. CDR1 KGHDR and CDR2 SFDVKD come from the germline V gene. The CDR3 DNA follows: TGTGCCACCAGTGAAAGTGGCAGGGGGAGTGAGCAGTACTTC. It is translated as CATSESGRGSEQYF.

The V call is TRBV2, the J call TRBJ1-1; D is unresolved. Germline CDR1 reads SNHLY; CDR2 reads FYNNEI. The CDR3 consists of 14 residues. Trimming stripped 1 base from V and 1 base from J, with 7 bases between. The CDR3 DNA reads as TGTGCCAGCAGTGAAGTAGGGTCGAACACTGAAGCTTTCTTT. It encodes CASSEVGSNTEAFF.

The chain employs TRBV7-2 and TRBJ2-1, with 7 bases identical to TRBD2. This CDR3 contains 16 residues. Germline V gene lookup returns CDR1 SGHTA and CDR2 FQGNSA. With 1 base clipped from V and 3 bases from J, the junction kept 6 bases outside the gene matches. In DNA form, the CDR3 reads TGTGCCAGCAGCTTAGGCCTAGCGGTCTTCTACAATGAGCAGTTCTTC. As protein: CASSLGLAVFYNEQFF.